These 18 T cell receptor beta chains were all obtained from the same sample, sequenced in a study of OX40 agonist ivuxolimab in advanced cancers. Some clones are missing from TCRdb's copy, which holds only in-frame ones; the method was immunoSEQ multiplex PCR. The repertoire has roughly 50,000 clones, over 70% of them found once; the top ten carry 3% to 4%. The sample in question was CD4+ or CD8+ T cells sorted from blood, obtained in a trial of the OX40 agonist ivuxolimab. The receptors were gathered from an adult with an advanced solid tumor such as melanoma, head and neck, liver or kidney cancer.

The chain recombines TRBV7-2 with TRBJ2-3, with D perhaps given as TRBD1 or TRBD2 (5 bases each). V was cut by 5 bases and J by 1 base, with 13 bases left in between. This CDR3 spans 15 amino acids. CDR1 SGHTA and CDR2 FQGNSA come from the germline V gene. This CDR3 reads CASSRGWVGTDTQYF. The CDR3 coding sequence is TGTGCCAGCAGCCGGGGCTGGGTTGGCACAGATACGCAGTATTTT.

This rearrangement joins TRBV11-2 to TRBJ2-5, with 10 bases that match TRBD1. Germline trimming cut 8 bases from V and 7 bases from J; bases unmatched to any gene: 4. The V gene's germline CDR1 is SGHAT and CDR2 FQNNGV. This CDR3 region has 12 residues. DNA of the CDR3: TGTGCCAGCGGACAGGGGGAACGGACCCAGTACTTC. Its protein is CASGQGERTQYF.

The chain has TRBV18 and TRBJ2-5, with 9 bases fitting TRBD2. Germline CDR1 KGHSH, CDR2 LQKENI. This CDR3 comprises 17 residues. J lost 2 bases, V lost 3 bases, and 10 bases had no gene match. CDR3 nucleotide sequence: TGTGCCAGCTCACCCCCTAGCGGGGAACCCTCACAAGAGACCCAGTACTTC. As protein: CASSPPSGEPSQETQYF. Combining the CDR3 with reference TRBV18 and TRBJ2-5 gives the whole variable domain NAGVMQNPRHLVRRRGQEARLRCSPMKGHSHVYWYRQLPEEGLKFMVYLQKENIIDESGMPKERFSAEFPKEGPSILRIQQVVRGDSAAYFCASSPPSGEPSQETQYFGPGTRLLVL.

The J gene is TRBJ1-5, the V gene TRBV5-1; TRBD1 agrees at 7 bases. This CDR3 comprises 14 residues. V shed 2 bases and J 2 bases; nucleotides not matched to a gene: 1. Germline V lookup: CDR1 SGHRS, CDR2 YFSETQ. Here the CDR3 reads CASSLTGGNQPQHF. The DNA for the CDR3 is TGCGCCAGCAGCTTAACAGGGGGCAATCAGCCCCAGCATTTT. The full variable domain, in which reference TRBV5-1 and TRBJ1-5 provide the parts outside the CDR3, is KAGVTQTPRYLIKTRGQQVTLSCSPISGHRSVSWYQQTPGQGLQFLFEYFSETQRNKGNFPGRFSGRQFSNSRSEMNVSTLELGDSALYLCASSLTGGNQPQHFGDGTRLSIL.

The J gene is TRBJ2-3, the V gene TRBV6-1; 13 bases line up with TRBD2. The germline CDR1 and CDR2 sequences are MNHNS and SASEGT. The CDR3 has 14 residues. The junction had 8 bases not matched to a gene; V was cut back by 11 bases and J by 6 bases. The CDR3 DNA is TGTGCCTCCTCGACTAGCGGGGGGACCGATACGCAGTATTTT. As protein: CASSTSGGTDTQYF.

This clone was observed a handful of times. The genes are TRBV28 and TRBJ1-2; D is uncertain. V was trimmed by 5 bases and J by 5 bases, leaving 12 bases between them. Germline CDR1 is MDHEN and CDR2 is SYDVKM. The CDR3 is 13 residues long. The CDR3 nucleotides are TGTGCCAGCAGTCCCCCGTTTGGGTATGGCTACACCTTC. Protein sequence: CASSPPFGYGYTF.

The gene calls are TRBV7-3 and TRBJ1-2, with a possible D match to TRBD1 (5 bases). CDR1 and CDR2 from the germline V gene are SGHTA and FQGTGA. The ends were cut back, 4 bases at V and 4 bases at J, with 13 bases in the middle. The CDR3 consists of 14 residues. The CDR3 sequence: CASSWGGGGYGYTF. The CDR3 region has the DNA TGTGCCAGCAGCTGGGGCGGTGGAGGCTATGGCTACACCTTC.

V is TRBV6-5 and J is TRBJ1-1; TRBD1 agrees at 10 bases. This CDR3 is built from 14 residues. V trimming: 5 bases; J trimming: 3 bases; junction bases outside the gene matches: 3. Germline V gives CDR1 MNHEY, CDR2 SVGAGI. The CDR3 region is CASSRGQGDTEAFF. The CDR3 DNA is TGTGCCAGCAGTCGCGGACAGGGGGACACTGAAGCTTTCTTT.

The gene calls are TRBV5-1 and TRBJ1-1, with a tentative D call TRBD1 (6 bases). The CDR3 contains 15 residues. CDR1 is SGHRS, CDR2 YFSETQ, per germline. Trimming pared 1 base from V and 4 bases from J, leaving 14 bases between. The chain's CDR3 is CASSLMGARGTEAFF. The CDR3 nucleotides are TGCGCCAGCAGCTTGATGGGGGCGCGTGGCACTGAAGCTTTCTTT.

V and J are TRBV10-3 and TRBJ2-5; possibly TRBD1 for D (5 bases). The CDR3 sequence is 15 residues long. Trimming removed 0 bases at V and 7 bases at J, with 15 bases between. Per the germline V gene, CDR1 is ENHRY and CDR2 is SYGVKD. CDR3 sequence (DNA): TGTGCCATCAGTGAGTCCGAGGACAACCCGTGGACCCAGTACTTC. The encoded protein is CAISESEDNPWTQYF.

This clone was seen only a few times. The chain employs TRBV27 and TRBJ1-4; D gene ambiguous. Germline CDR1 reads MNHEY; CDR2 reads SMNVEV (reference sequence). CDR3 size: 16 residues. V lost 5 bases and J 0 bases, leaving 13 bases between the germline ends. The CDR3 nucleotides read TGTGCCAGCAGTCTCGGAAACCGAGCAACTAATGAAAAACTGTTTTTT. Its translation is CASSLGNRATNEKLFF.

The rearrangement joins TRBV18 to TRBJ2-3; D possibly corresponds to TRBD1 (6 bases). Germline values: CDR1 KGHSH, CDR2 LQKENI. V lost 2 bases, J lost 1 base, and 10 bases lay in between. The CDR3 has 15 amino acids. The CDR3 DNA sequence: TGTGCCAGCTCACCATTTGGGGGCGGCACAGATACGCAGTATTTT. Amino acid sequence: CASSPFGGGTDTQYF. The full variable domain, completed using reference TRBV18 and TRBJ2-3, is NAGVMQNPRHLVRRRGQEARLRCSPMKGHSHVYWYRQLPEEGLKFMVYLQKENIIDESGMPKERFSAEFPKEGPSILRIQQVVRGDSAAYFCASSPFGGGTDTQYFGPGTRLTVL.

The chain joins TRBV6-6 to TRBJ2-7; no definite D call. Trimming shortened V by 2 bases and J by 0 bases, and 5 bases separated the two germline ends. Germline CDR1 reads MNHNY; CDR2 reads SVGAGI (reference sequence). The length of the CDR3 is 13 residues. CDR3 amino acids: CASSYQDSYEQYF. The DNA of the CDR3 is TGTGCCAGCAGTTACCAGGACTCCTACGAGCAGTACTTC.

The chain links TRBV5-1 to TRBJ2-7; TRBD1 might be the D (5 bases). Trimming shortened V by 4 bases and J by 2 bases, and 10 bases separated the two germline ends. The CDR3 consists of 13 residues. Looked up from germline, CDR1 is SGHRS and CDR2 is YFSETQ. The CDR3 protein is CASSVDNTYEQYF. The CDR3 DNA sequence: TGCGCCAGCAGCGTGGACAATACCTACGAGCAGTACTTC.

The rearrangement joins TRBV7-9 to TRBJ1-1, with no clear D. This CDR3 is built from 12 residues. V lost 10 bases, J lost 8 bases, and 17 bases lay in between. Germline V gene lookup returns CDR1 SEHNR and CDR2 FQNEAQ (reference sequence). The CDR3: CATSPQQWEAFF. In DNA, the CDR3 is TGTGCCACTTCACCCCAGCAATGGGAAGCTTTCTTT.

The V gene is TRBV7-2, the J gene TRBJ1-1, with D perhaps matching TRBD1 (5 bases). There are 14 residues in the CDR3. Germline lookup yields CDR1 SGHTA and CDR2 FQGNSA. V was clipped by 3 bases and J by 4 bases, with 12 bases between them. CDR3 in amino acids: CASSFRWGGTEAFF. DNA of the CDR3: TGTGCCAGCAGCTTTCGATGGGGGGGCACTGAAGCTTTCTTT.

V is TRBV5-4 and J is TRBJ1-2; D is uncertain. CDR1 is SGHNT, CDR2 YYREEE, per germline (reference sequence). V lost 4 bases to trimming and J lost 3 bases, with 13 bases between them. CDR3 length: 14 amino acids. DNA of the CDR3: TGTGCCAGCAGCGTATCCGGGAACTACTATGGCTACACCTTC. Its protein product is CASSVSGNYYGYTF.

The chain employs TRBV27 and TRBJ1-1, with TRBD1 identical over 7 bases. There are 13 residues in the CDR3. V was clipped by 5 bases and J by 6 bases; unmatched bases: 6. Germline assignment: CDR1 MNHEY and CDR2 SMNVEV (reference sequence). CDR3 in DNA: TGTGCCAGCAGTCCCTGGACAGGTGCTGAAGCTTTCTTT. This encodes CASSPWTGAEAFF.